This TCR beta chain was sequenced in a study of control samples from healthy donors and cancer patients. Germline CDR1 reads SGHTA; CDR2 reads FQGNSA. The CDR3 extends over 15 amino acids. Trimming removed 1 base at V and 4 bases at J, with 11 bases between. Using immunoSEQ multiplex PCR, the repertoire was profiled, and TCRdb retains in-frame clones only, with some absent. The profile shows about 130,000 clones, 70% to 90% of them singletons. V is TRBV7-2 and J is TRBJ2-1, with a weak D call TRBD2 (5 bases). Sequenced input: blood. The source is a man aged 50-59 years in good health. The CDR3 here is CASSLEAERYNEQFF. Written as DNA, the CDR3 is TGTGCCAGCAGCTTAGAAGCGGAAAGATACAATGAGCAGTTCTTC. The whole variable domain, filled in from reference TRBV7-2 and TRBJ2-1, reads GAGVSQSPSNKVTEKGKDVELRCDPISGHTALYWYRQSLGQGLEFLIYFQGNSAPDKSGLPSDRFSAERTGGSVSTLTIQRTQQEDSAVYLCASSLEAERYNEQFFGPGTRLTVL.